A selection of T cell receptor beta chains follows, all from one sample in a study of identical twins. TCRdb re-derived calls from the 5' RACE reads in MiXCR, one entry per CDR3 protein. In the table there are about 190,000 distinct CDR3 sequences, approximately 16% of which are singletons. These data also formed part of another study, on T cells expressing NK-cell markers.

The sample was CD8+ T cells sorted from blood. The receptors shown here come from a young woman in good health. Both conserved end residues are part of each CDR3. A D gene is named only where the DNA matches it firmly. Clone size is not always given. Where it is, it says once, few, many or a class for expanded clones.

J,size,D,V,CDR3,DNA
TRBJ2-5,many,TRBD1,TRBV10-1,CASTTRQGFQETQYF,TGCGCCAGCACCACACGACAGGGATTCCAAGAGACCCAGTACTTC
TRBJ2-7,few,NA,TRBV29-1,CSVVAGPHYEQYF,TGCAGCGTTGTGGCCGGACCCCACTACGAGCAGTACTTC
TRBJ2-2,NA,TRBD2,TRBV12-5,CASGSLAGMNTGELFF,TGTGCTAGTGGCTCCCTAGCGGGGATGAACACCGGGGAGCTGTTTTTT
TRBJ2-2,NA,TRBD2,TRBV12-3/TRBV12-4,CASSLARGAGELFF,TGTGCCAGCAGTTTAGCGCGGGGGGCCGGGGAGCTGTTTTTT
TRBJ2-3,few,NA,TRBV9,CASSDTPGADTQYF,TGTGCCAGCAGCGATACCCCAGGGGCAGATACGCAGTATTTT
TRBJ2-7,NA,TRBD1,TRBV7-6,CASSLEPGQGAIGEQYF,TGTGCCAGCAGCTTAGAACCTGGACAGGGGGCTATCGGTGAGCAGTACTTC
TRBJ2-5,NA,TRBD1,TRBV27,CASSYSPGQGQGTQYF,TGTGCCAGCAGTTATTCCCCCGGACAGGGACAAGGGACCCAGTACTTC
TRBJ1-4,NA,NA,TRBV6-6,CASSYSWEKLFF,TGTGCCAGCAGTTACTCGTGGGAAAAACTGTTTTTT
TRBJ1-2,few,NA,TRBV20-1,CSTADYGYTF,TGCAGCACCGCAGATTATGGCTACACCTTC
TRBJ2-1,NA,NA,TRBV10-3,CAISENLASVSYNEQFF,TGTGCCATCAGTGAGAACCTCGCTTCGGTTTCCTACAATGAGCAGTTCTTC
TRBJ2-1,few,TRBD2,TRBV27,CASSETTSGVGEQFF,TGTGCCAGCAGTGAGACGACTAGCGGGGTCGGGGAGCAGTTCTTC
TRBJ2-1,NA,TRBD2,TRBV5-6,CASSPLGAGAMSSYNEQFF,TGTGCCAGCAGCCCGTTGGGAGCGGGGGCCATGAGCTCCTACAATGAGCAGTTCTTC
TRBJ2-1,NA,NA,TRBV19,CASSKKAYEQFF,TGTGCCAGTAGTAAGAAAGCGTATGAGCAGTTCTTC
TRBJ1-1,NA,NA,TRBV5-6,CASGLGLNTEAFF,TGTGCCAGCGGCCTCGGGCTGAACACTGAAGCTTTCTTT
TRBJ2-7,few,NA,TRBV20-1,CSARPGQIYEQYF,TGCAGTGCTCGACCGGGACAAATCTACGAGCAGTACTTC
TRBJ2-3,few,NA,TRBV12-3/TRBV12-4,CASMGTDTQYF,TGTGCCAGCATGGGCACAGATACGCAGTATTTT
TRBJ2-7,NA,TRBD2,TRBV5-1,CASRSIAGVFYEQYF,TGCGCCAGCAGGTCAATAGCGGGAGTTTTCTACGAGCAGTACTTC
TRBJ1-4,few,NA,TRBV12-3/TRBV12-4,CASSEDEKLFF,TGTGCCAGCAGTGAGGACGAAAAACTGTTTTTT
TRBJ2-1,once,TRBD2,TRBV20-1,CSAALAGGYNEQFF,TGCAGTGCTGCACTAGCGGGGGGCTACAATGAGCAGTTCTTC